Following are 26 T cell receptor beta chains from one sample sequenced in a study of CD8+ T cells in alopecia areata. Sorting separated CD25+CD127- cells from the CD4+ cells of 5 or 6 patients. It was cDNA, reverse transcribed from extracted RNA, that served as the sequencing template. Assay: immunoSEQ multiplex PCR; the TCRdb copy retains only in-frame clones and omits some. This sample carries about 37,000 clones, over 50% of them seen once, and the ten largest clones take about 1.7%. The sequenced sample consisted of CD4+ Tregs sorted from blood. Receptors were obtained from a human donor with alopecia areata.

This clone has just a few counts. The rearrangement joins TRBV7-2 to TRBJ1-2, with unresolved D. Between the trimmed V and J ends, which lost 1 base and 0 bases, there was a span of 6 bases. The CDR3 loop spans 14 amino acids. The germline CDR1 and CDR2 sequences are SGHTA and FQGNSA. The CDR3 protein is CASSLDQANYGYTF. In DNA, the CDR3 is TGTGCCAGCAGCTTAGACCAGGCTAACTATGGCTACACCTTC.

The chain recombines TRBV2 with TRBJ1-1, with D unresolved. The CDR3 has 12 amino acids. Germline V gene lookup returns CDR1 SNHLY and CDR2 FYNNEI. Trimming stripped 7 bases from V and 11 bases from J, with 17 bases between. The CDR3 nucleotides are TGTGCCAGCATAGCCGCAGGAGGGAGGGCTTTCTTT. Translated, it gives CASIAAGGRAFF.

J is TRBJ1-3 and V is TRBV7-2; D is ambiguous. The CDR3 is made up of 13 amino acids. V lost 5 bases to trimming and J lost 5 bases, with 10 bases between them. Germline CDR1 reads SGHTA; CDR2 reads FQGNSA. CDR3 loop: CASSTLGRNTIYF. In DNA, the CDR3 is TGTGCCAGCAGCACCCTGGGGAGAAACACCATATATTTT.

This clone appeared a single time. The CDR3 sequence is CASNNGRLGYEQYF. CDR3 bases: TGTGCCAGCAACAACGGGAGGTTGGGGTACGAGCAGTACTTC. This chain links TRBV7-2 with TRBJ2-7; TRBD2 aligns across 7 bases. The CDR3 runs 14 residues. Germline CDR1 is SGHTA and CDR2 is FQGNSA. The J segment lost 4 bases and the V segment lost 7 bases, leaving 10 bases of the junction unmatched.

This CDR3 reads CASSRGLAGNNEQFF. The DNA for the CDR3 is TGTGCCAGCAGTCGAGGGCTAGCGGGAAACAATGAGCAGTTCTTC. V gene TRBV9 combines with J gene TRBJ2-1; TRBD2 matches 9 bases. Germline lookup yields CDR1 SGDLS and CDR2 YYNGEE. The ends lost 5 bases at V and 5 bases at J; junction bases unmatched: 8. The CDR3 totals 15 residues.

This chain connects TRBV5-1 to TRBJ2-1; D may be TRBD2 (6 bases). Germline values: CDR1 SGHRS, CDR2 YFSETQ. Trimming stripped 7 bases from V and 3 bases from J, with 20 bases between. There are 16 residues in the CDR3. CDR3 residues: CASRSPGTGRYNEQFF. In nucleotides, the CDR3 is TGCGCCAGCCGGTCTCCCGGGACTGGGCGCTACAATGAGCAGTTCTTC.

The rearrangement links TRBV13 to TRBJ1-1, with 7 bases that match TRBD1. The V and J ends lost 3 bases and 1 base, in that order; junction bases with no gene match: 14. Per the germline V gene, CDR1 is PRHDT and CDR2 is FYEKMQ (reference sequence). The CDR3 loop spans 18 amino acids. The CDR3 DNA is TGTGCCAGCAGCTTTTTGACAGGGACGAGCAGGGGGAACACTGAAGCTTTCTTT. The encoded protein is CASSFLTGTSRGNTEAFF.

This chain uses TRBV7-2 with TRBJ2-5; D uncertain. The CDR3 contains 11 residues. V lost 5 bases and J 1 base, leaving 2 bases between the germline ends. Germline assignment: CDR1 SGHTA and CDR2 FQGNSA. CDR3 sequence reads: CASSIQETQYF. The CDR3 DNA is TGTGCCAGCAGCATCCAAGAGACCCAGTACTTC.

The rearrangement joins TRBV5-1 to TRBJ2-2; the match to TRBD2 covers 8 bases. The ends lost 3 bases at V and 6 bases at J; junction bases unmatched: 4. Germline loops: CDR1 SGHRS, CDR2 YFSETQ. The CDR3 covers 14 residues. The CDR3 DNA reads TGCGCCAGCAGCTCAGGACTAGCCCCCGGGGAGCTGTTTTTT. Protein: CASSSGLAPGELFF. Using reference TRBV5-1 and TRBJ2-2 for the parts outside the CDR3, the full variable domain is KAGVTQTPRYLIKTRGQQVTLSCSPISGHRSVSWYQQTPGQGLQFLFEYFSETQRNKGNFPGRFSGRQFSNSRSEMNVSTLELGDSALYLCASSSGLAPGELFFGEGSRLTVL.

The chain recombines TRBV7-2 with TRBJ1-2, with D possibly TRBD1 on 5 matching bases. The germline gives CDR1 SGHTA, CDR2 FQGNSA. The CDR3 covers 15 residues. Trimming removed 6 bases from V and 4 bases from J, with 18 bases in between. The CDR3 is CASSLRAGLTYGYTF. The CDR3 region has the DNA TGTGCCAGCAGTTTAAGGGCGGGGCTGACCTATGGCTACACCTTC.

The V gene is TRBV20-1, the J gene TRBJ2-1; D remains unclear. This CDR3 has 11 amino acids. Germline-derived CDR1 and CDR2 are DFQATT and SNEGSKA (reference sequence). Between the trimmed V and J ends, which lost 2 bases and 7 bases, there was a span of 6 bases. The CDR3 nucleotides read TGCAGTGCTAGATACCGAAATGAGCAGTTCTTC. This codes for CSARYRNEQFF.

The chain joins TRBV28 to TRBJ2-6; 11 bases are a match to TRBD2. Germline trimming cut 5 bases from V and 15 bases from J; bases unmatched to any gene: 3. There are 12 residues in the CDR3. CDR1 MDHEN and CDR2 SYDVKM come from the germline V gene. The DNA for the CDR3 is TGTGCCAGCAGTGTAACTAGCGGGGGCCTGACTTTC. It encodes CASSVTSGGLTF.

This clone occurred a few times. This rearrangement joins TRBV29-1 to TRBJ1-2; D is possibly TRBD1 (6 bases). The CDR3 totals 17 residues. V was cut by 7 bases and J by 4 bases, with 28 bases left in between. Germline V gene lookup returns CDR1 SQVTM and CDR2 ANQGSEA. The CDR3 reads CSAPQPGHGRIGYGYTF. CDR3 DNA: TGCAGCGCCCCTCAACCGGGACACGGGAGGATAGGCTATGGCTACACCTTC.

This clone came up once. This rearrangement joins TRBV11-3 to TRBJ2-1; D might be TRBD1 or TRBD2, each matching 5 bases. The germline V and J ends were trimmed by 3 bases and 2 bases, with 11 bases remaining between them. Germline CDR1 reads SGHNT; CDR2 reads YENEEA. CDR3 size: 15 residues. As DNA, the CDR3 is TGTGCCAGCAGCTTTGGGGGAGCGGCCTACAATGAGCAGTTCTTC. Translating it yields CASSFGGAAYNEQFF.

The chain has TRBV6-5 and TRBJ2-5; D is undetermined. The CDR3 consists of 14 residues. The germline V and J ends were trimmed by 0 bases and 5 bases, with 10 bases remaining between them. The V gene's germline CDR1 is MNHEY and CDR2 SVGAGI. The CDR3 here is CASSYSTYGETQYF. As DNA, the CDR3 is TGTGCCAGCAGTTACTCGACCTACGGGGAGACCCAGTACTTC.

This clone has just one count. The rearrangement uses TRBV18 and TRBJ1-4; D unresolved. The CDR3 is made up of 16 amino acids. Trimming pared 3 bases from V and 2 bases from J, leaving 13 bases between. Germline loops: CDR1 KGHSH, CDR2 LQKENI. The CDR3 sequence is CASSPFDGGTNEKLFF. For the CDR3, the DNA is TGTGCCAGCTCACCTTTCGACGGAGGGACTAATGAAAAACTGTTTTTT.

There are a few counts of this clone. This sequence joins TRBV5-6 and TRBJ2-2; D possibly corresponds to TRBD1 (6 bases). The CDR3 length is 15 residues. The germline V gene encodes CDR1 SGHDT and CDR2 YYEEEE. Deletions cut 4 bases from V and 5 bases from J, with 15 bases between. DNA of the CDR3: TGTGCCAGCAGCAGGACAACAGGGATGACCGGGGAGCTGTTTTTT. It encodes CASSRTTGMTGELFF. The variable domain in full, completed from reference TRBV5-6 and TRBJ2-2, reads DAGVTQSPTHLIKTRGQQVTLRCSPKSGHDTVSWYQQALGQGPQFIFQYYEEEERQRGNFPDRFSGHQFPNYSSELNVNALLLGDSALYLCASSRTTGMTGELFFGEGSRLTVL.

The chain employs TRBV4-1 and TRBJ2-1; 8 bases are shared with TRBD2. The CDR3 length is 15 residues. Germline assignment: CDR1 MGHRA and CDR2 YSYEKL. V gave up 7 bases and J gave up 4 bases; unmatched junction bases: 9. In nucleotides, the CDR3 is TGCGCCAGCACCCCCGGACTAGCCCTTTACAATGAGCAGTTCTTC. It translates to CASTPGLALYNEQFF.

The CDR3 is CASSFGRRNTGELFF. CDR3 nucleotide sequence: TGTGCCAGCAGCTTCGGCAGGCGGAACACCGGGGAGCTGTTTTTT. The chain recombines TRBV7-2 with TRBJ2-2; no firm D call. This CDR3 is 15 amino acids long. V lost 3 bases and J 1 base, leaving 9 bases between the germline ends. CDR1 is SGHTA, CDR2 FQGNSA, per germline.

V and J are TRBV9 and TRBJ1-1; a possible D gene is TRBD1 (6 bases). The CDR3 has 16 residues. Germline CDR1 reads SGDLS; CDR2 reads YYNGEE. V lost 6 bases to trimming and J lost 1 base, with 19 bases between them. CDR3: CASTEWDNRGNTEAFF. DNA for the CDR3: TGTGCCAGCACCGAGTGGGACAATAGGGGGAACACTGAAGCTTTCTTT.

The chain has TRBV7-2 and TRBJ2-5; a weak D match, TRBD2 (6 bases). The CDR3 runs 13 residues. V lost 5 bases, J lost 1 base, and 8 bases lay in between. Germline V gene sequence: CDR1 SGHTA, CDR2 FQGNSA. The CDR3 sequence: CASSMGLQETQYF. Written as DNA, the CDR3 is TGTGCCAGCAGCATGGGACTCCAAGAGACCCAGTACTTC. Full variable domain (rest looked up from reference TRBV7-2 and TRBJ2-5): GAGVSQSPSNKVTEKGKDVELRCDPISGHTALYWYRQSLGQGLEFLIYFQGNSAPDKSGLPSDRFSAERTGGSVSTLTIQRTQQEDSAVYLCASSMGLQETQYFGPGTRLLVL.

As concerns this clone: At the DNA level, this CDR3 is encoded by other sequences in the same sample as well. V usage is TRBV28 and J usage is TRBJ2-7; D not resolved. Germline assignment: CDR1 MDHEN and CDR2 SYDVKM. Trimming cost V 2 bases and J 4 bases, with 3 bases left between them. This CDR3 has 11 residues. The chain's CDR3 is CASSLRYEQYF. Here the CDR3 DNA reads TGTGCCAGCAGTTTACGGTACGAGCAGTACTTC.

The chain couples TRBV18 to TRBJ1-5, with D unresolved. Deletions cut 2 bases from V and 0 bases from J, with 5 bases between. This CDR3 comprises 14 residues. Per germline, CDR1 KGHSH and CDR2 LQKENI. CDR3 residues: CASSPADSNQPQHF. The CDR3, as DNA: TGTGCCAGCTCACCAGCAGATAGCAATCAGCCCCAGCATTTT.

This clone was counted a single time. This rearrangement joins TRBV4-3 to TRBJ2-1, with TRBD2 identical over 15 bases. The ends lost 2 bases at V and 4 bases at J; junction bases unmatched: 3. The CDR3 is 17 residues long. Germline values: CDR1 LGHNA, CDR2 YSLEER. The CDR3 DNA reads as TGCGCCAGCAGCCAACTCGGGACTAGCGGGGGGTACAATGAGCAGTTCTTC. Residues: CASSQLGTSGGYNEQFF.

The V and J genes are TRBV11-3 and TRBJ2-4, with D uncertain. The germline CDR1 and CDR2 sequences are SGHNT and YENEEA. The CDR3 has 16 residues. Trimming removed 0 bases from V and 0 bases from J, with 9 bases in between. CDR3 nucleotide sequence: TGTGCCAGCAGCTTAGAGATCGAAGGAGCCAAAAACATTCAGTACTTC. It encodes CASSLEIEGAKNIQYF.

The chain carries TRBV7-2 and TRBJ1-6, with D possibly matching TRBD1 (5 bases). CDR3 length: 17 residues. The germline V gene encodes CDR1 SGHTA and CDR2 FQGNSA. Trimming stripped 3 bases from V and 4 bases from J, with 16 bases between. The CDR3 protein is CASSFLRDLPYNSPLHF. For the CDR3, the DNA is TGTGCCAGCAGCTTCCTGCGGGACCTCCCTTATAATTCACCCCTCCACTTT.